A selection of T cell receptor beta chains follows, all from one sample in a study of blood T cells in healthy people across ages. TCRdb used MiXCR to reprocess the 5' RACE reads, holding one entry per CDR3 protein. The repertoire holds roughly 1.5 million distinct CDR3 sequences, with approximately 43% as singletons. The sequenced material came from blood. These receptors all come from a young woman in good health. CDR3s include the opening cysteine and the closing phenylalanine or tryptophan. The order of the fields is J gene, clone size, V gene, D gene, CDR3 DNA, CDR3 protein. The D gene is left open where the match is weak. Only some rows state a clone size, as once, few, many or a class for expanded clones.

TRBJ1-1,NA,TRBV7-9,NA,TGTGCCAGCACCGAAGGGCCGAACACTGAAGCTTTCTTT,CASTEGPNTEAFF
TRBJ2-7,few,TRBV20-1,TRBD1,TGCAGTGCCAATTCTCCGGGACAGGGTCGCTACGAGCAGTACTTC,CSANSPGQGRYEQYF
TRBJ2-3,many,TRBV12-3/TRBV12-4,TRBD1,TGTGCCAGCAGTGTCACGGGACAGAGCACAGATACGCAGTATTTT,CASSVTGQSTDTQYF
TRBJ1-2,NA,TRBV4-1,NA,TGCGCCAGCAGCCCCAGCCGGGCAGGGCGGTATGGCTGCACCTTC,CASSPSRAGRYGCTF
TRBJ2-5,NA,TRBV27,NA,TGTGCCAGCAGGAGAACACAGGGTCGAGAGACCCAGTACTTC,CASRRTQGRETQYF
TRBJ1-2,NA,TRBV7-9,NA,TGTGCCAGCAGCTTAGGACTAACGAATGGCTACACCTTC,CASSLGLTNGYTF
TRBJ1-5,NA,TRBV6-5,TRBD1,TGTGCCAGCAGTTACTCGAGACAGGGGGCGGGCAATCAGCCCCAGCATTTT,CASSYSRQGAGNQPQHF
TRBJ2-5,few,TRBV9,NA,TGTGCCAGCAGCGTCGGGCTTCGAGAGACCCAGTACTTC,CASSVGLRETQYF
TRBJ2-7,many,TRBV3-1,NA,TGTGCCAGCAGCTCATGGAGCTACGAGCAGTACTTC,CASSSWSYEQYF
TRBJ2-7,NA,TRBV20-1,NA,TGCAGTGCTAGGAGTTACGAATACTACAATGAGCAGTACTTC,CSARSYEYYNEQYF
TRBJ2-4,few,TRBV6-2/TRBV6-3,NA,TGTGCCAGCAGTTACTCGATCCGGAACATTCAGTACTTC,CASSYSIRNIQYF
TRBJ2-1,NA,TRBV29-1,TRBD2,TGCAGCGTTGACCCCGGGACTAGCGGGAACAATGAGCAGTTCTTC,CSVDPGTSGNNEQFF
TRBJ2-5,few,TRBV7-2,NA,TGTGCCAGCAGCTTAGTGTACTACAATGAGCAGTACTTC,CASSLVYYNEQYF
TRBJ1-2,NA,TRBV12-3/TRBV12-4,NA,TGTGCCAGCAGTGTAGGGGAAGACGATGGCTACACCTTC,CASSVGEDDGYTF
TRBJ1-2,NA,TRBV7-2,TRBD1,TGTACCAGCAGCTACTTAAGACAGGGGGGCTATGGCTACACCTTC,CTSSYLRQGGYGYTF
TRBJ2-1,NA,TRBV27,NA,TGTGCCAGCGGACCTGAGCAGTTCTTC,CASGPEQFF
TRBJ2-7,once,TRBV6-1,TRBD1,TGTGCCAGCAGTGAAGATGGGACAGGGGAGAACTACGAGCAGTACTTC,CASSEDGTGENYEQYF
TRBJ1-1,few,TRBV29-1,NA,TGCAGCGTTGGACATCCCACTGAAGCTTTCTTT,CSVGHPTEAFF
TRBJ2-7,few,TRBV20-1,NA,TGCAGTGCTCCTCGCACGCGGCAATCCTACGAGCAGTACTTC,CSAPRTRQSYEQYF
TRBJ2-1,NA,TRBV4-3,NA,TGCGCCAGCAGCCAAGATGGACGCTTGGGGGGCTACAATGAGCAGTTCTTC,CASSQDGRLGGYNEQFF
TRBJ1-1,NA,TRBV11-2,TRBD1,TGTGCCAGCAGCCCGGGGGGCAGGGGGGGGAACACTGAAGCTTTCTTT,CASSPGGRGGNTEAFF
TRBJ1-1,NA,TRBV10-3,TRBD1,TGTGCCATCAGGAGGACAGGGGGCCCGAACACTGAAGCTTTCTTT,CAIRRTGGPNTEAFF
TRBJ1-5,few,TRBV20-1,NA,TGCAGTGCCCCTTCCCTATTGGGTAGCAATCAGCCCCAGCATTTT,CSAPSLLGSNQPQHF
TRBJ1-1,few,TRBV20-1,TRBD1,TGCAGTGCTAGTTACAGGGGATATACTGAAGCTTTCTTT,CSASYRGYTEAFF
TRBJ2-7,once,TRBV20-1,NA,TGCAGTGCTAGCCGGGACTGGTACAATGAGCAGTACTTC,CSASRDWYNEQYF
TRBJ2-7,NA,TRBV7-9,NA,TGTGCCAGCAGCTTACCAGCAGCCTACGAGCAGTACTTC,CASSLPAAYEQYF
TRBJ2-3,few,TRBV7-2,NA,TGTGCCAGCAGAACTAATAGCGGCACAGGCACGCAGTATTTT,CASRTNSGTGTQYF
TRBJ2-5,NA,TRBV25-1,NA,TGTGCCAGCACCGACGGAGTAGCCCAAGAGACCCAGTACTTC,CASTDGVAQETQYF
TRBJ2-5,NA,TRBV21-1,NA,TGTGCCAGCAGCAAAGTGAGGCGGGGGGAGCAAGAGACCCAGTACTTC,CASSKVRRGEQETQYF
TRBJ2-7,NA,TRBV3-1,NA,TGTGCCAGCAGTGCTCCCCAGGGGTACGAGCAGTACTTC,CASSAPQGYEQYF
TRBJ1-2,few,TRBV5-1,NA,TGCGCCAGCAGCTTGGGGGCATCGTCTAACTATGGCTACACCTTC,CASSLGASSNYGYTF
TRBJ1-1,NA,TRBV6-5,NA,TGTGCCAGCAGTTACGGGGACCGCTTGAACACTGAAGCTTTCTTT,CASSYGDRLNTEAFF
TRBJ1-6,few,TRBV7-8,NA,TGTGCCAGCCACCGGGGCCACGGCGGTTCACCCCTCCACTTT,CASHRGHGGSPLHF
TRBJ1-1,NA,TRBV5-1,NA,TGCGCCAGCAGCTCGGACAGCTTCACTGAAGCTTTCTTT,CASSSDSFTEAFF
TRBJ1-3,NA,TRBV7-2,NA,TGTGCCAGCAGCTTACGGGGGGGCCCATCTGGAAACACCATATATTTT,CASSLRGGPSGNTIYF
TRBJ2-7,few,TRBV7-2,NA,TGTGCCAGCAGTTTCAGCCAGGAGTACGAGCAGTACTTC,CASSFSQEYEQYF